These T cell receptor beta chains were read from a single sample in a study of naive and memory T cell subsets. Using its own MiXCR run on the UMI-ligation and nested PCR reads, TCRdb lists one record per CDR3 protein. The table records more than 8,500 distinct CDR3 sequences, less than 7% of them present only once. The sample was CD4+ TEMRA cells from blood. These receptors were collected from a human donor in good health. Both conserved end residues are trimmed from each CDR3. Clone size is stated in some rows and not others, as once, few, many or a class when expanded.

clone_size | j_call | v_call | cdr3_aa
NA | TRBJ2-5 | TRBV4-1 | ASSQDEQTNPFRTQY
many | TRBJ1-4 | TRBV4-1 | ASSPTPGEKLF
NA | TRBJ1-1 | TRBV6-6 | ASSYIKGGTEAF
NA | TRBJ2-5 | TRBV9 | ASSGGPPVETQY
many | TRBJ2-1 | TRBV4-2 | ASSQDKKVSEQF
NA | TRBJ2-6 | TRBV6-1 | ASSLAVSGANVLT
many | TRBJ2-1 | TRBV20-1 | SASVGAAYNEQF
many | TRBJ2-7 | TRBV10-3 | AISLGALEQY
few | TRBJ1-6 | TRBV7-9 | ASSSTGSPNSPLH
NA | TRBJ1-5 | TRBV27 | ASSRSRLNQPQH
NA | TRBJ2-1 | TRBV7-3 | ASSFREWDEQF
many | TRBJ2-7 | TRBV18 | ASSPVSLAGAPYEQY
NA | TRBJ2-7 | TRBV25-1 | ASSGGPGAYEQY
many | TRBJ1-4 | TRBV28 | AAGGVGEKLF
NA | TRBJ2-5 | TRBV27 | ASAPGPWETQY
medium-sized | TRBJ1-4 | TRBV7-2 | ASSLGGLSAGLNEKLF
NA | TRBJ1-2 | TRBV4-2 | ASSRNAENYGYT
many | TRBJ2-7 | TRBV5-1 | ASSLAKGQGSYEQY
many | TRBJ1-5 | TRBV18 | ASSPTDRASNQPQH
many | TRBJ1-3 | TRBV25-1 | ASRPPRGQSSGNTIY
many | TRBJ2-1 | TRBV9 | ASSPKRGLASYNEQF
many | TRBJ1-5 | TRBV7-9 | ASSLAGGNNQPQH
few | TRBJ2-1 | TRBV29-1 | SVGEGASRQYNEQF
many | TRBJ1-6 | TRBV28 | ASRSSLDNSPLH
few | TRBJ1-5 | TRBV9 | ASSPELDQPQH
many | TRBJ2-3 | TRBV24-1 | ATSDSDRVPDTQY
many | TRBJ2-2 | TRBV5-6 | ASRSWGTRGTGELF
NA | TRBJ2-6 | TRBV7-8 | ASRAERHAGANGRT
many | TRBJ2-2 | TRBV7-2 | ASSAGTKNTGELF
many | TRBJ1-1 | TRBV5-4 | ASSLDVTGTENTEAF
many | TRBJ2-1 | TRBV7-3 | ASSHALAGGHNEQF
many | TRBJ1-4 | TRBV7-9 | ASSPPPSGRLEKLF
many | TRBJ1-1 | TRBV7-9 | ASSLGSNTEAF
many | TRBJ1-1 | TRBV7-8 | ASSLMGAGMNTEAF
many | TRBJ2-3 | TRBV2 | ASSARTSSSTDTQY
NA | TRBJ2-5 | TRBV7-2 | ASSLEGQDPQY
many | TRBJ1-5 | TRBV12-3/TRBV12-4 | ASSGIDRGQPQH
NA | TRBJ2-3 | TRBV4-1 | ASSQELAGVSDTQY
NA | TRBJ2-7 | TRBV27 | ASSWDRGSGEQY
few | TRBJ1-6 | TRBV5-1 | ASSLAKDRGNSPLH
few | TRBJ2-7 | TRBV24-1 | ATSDPSTDPPEQY
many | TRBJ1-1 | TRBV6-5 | ASSYSGTGYSAEAF
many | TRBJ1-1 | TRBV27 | ASSFNFLTEAF
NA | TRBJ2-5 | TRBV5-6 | ASSFGAGMVTQY
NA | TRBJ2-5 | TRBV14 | ASSQGGLAGAETQY
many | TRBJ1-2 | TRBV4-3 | ASSPKIDRLTIYGYT